The clone carrying this T cell receptor beta chain was observed many times. Germline-derived CDR1 and CDR2 are SNHLY and FYNNEI. V gave up 1 base and J gave up 9 bases, with 4 bases separating them. CDR3 length equals 11 residues. Via MiXCR, TCRdb re-called the reads, giving one row per CDR3 protein. The table has hundreds of thousands of distinct CDR3 sequences, approximately 10% seen once; the top ten hold roughly 10%. The record originates from a study of T cell repertoires in cytomegalovirus infection. Turning to the study itself: Public signatures in TCR beta pointed to CMV infection and matching HLA type.

The receptor's source is a human donor in good health (CMV status not recorded). Some clones in this sample may be carry-over from other donors' samples. The gene calls are TRBV2 and TRBJ2-1; no definite D call. The material sequenced was PBMCs. The CDR3, as DNA: TGTGCCAGCAGTGAAGTAGGTGAGCAGTTCTTC. Translation: CASSEVGEQFF.